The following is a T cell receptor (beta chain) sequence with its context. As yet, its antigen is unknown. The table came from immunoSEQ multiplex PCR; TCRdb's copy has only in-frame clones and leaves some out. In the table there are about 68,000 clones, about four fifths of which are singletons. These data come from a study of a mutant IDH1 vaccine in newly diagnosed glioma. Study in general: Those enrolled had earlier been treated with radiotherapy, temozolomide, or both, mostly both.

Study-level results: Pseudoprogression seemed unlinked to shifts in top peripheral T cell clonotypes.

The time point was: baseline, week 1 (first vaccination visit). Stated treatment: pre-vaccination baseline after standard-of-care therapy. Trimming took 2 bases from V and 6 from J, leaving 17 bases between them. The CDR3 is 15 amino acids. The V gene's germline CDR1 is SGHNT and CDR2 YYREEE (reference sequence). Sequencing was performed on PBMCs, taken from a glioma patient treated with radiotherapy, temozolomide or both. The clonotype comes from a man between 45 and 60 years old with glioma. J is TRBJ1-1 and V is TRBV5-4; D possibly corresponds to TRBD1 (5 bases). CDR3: CASSFRGGVVSEAFF. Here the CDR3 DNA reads TGTGCCAGCAGCTTCCGGGGCGGGGTGGTATCTGAAGCTTTCTTT.